The 28 T cell receptor beta chains in this list originate from one sample, sequenced in a study of blood T cell repertoires in COVID-19. This table comes from immunoSEQ multiplex PCR, and its TCRdb copy is limited to in-frame clones, with some not included. The data contain tens of thousands of clones, approximately 87% of them seen just once; the ten biggest clones take up around 3.7%. The sample was peripheral blood. The source is a human donor in a cohort sampled during active COVID-19.

This chain joins TRBV19 and TRBJ1-1; no clear D gene. In germline, CDR1 is LNHDA, CDR2 SQIVND (reference sequence). V lost 6 bases and J 6 bases, leaving 8 bases between the germline ends. The CDR3 is 11 residues long. The DNA for the CDR3 is TGTGCCAGTAGCCTTGTCTCTGAAGCTTTCTTT. Translating it yields CASSLVSEAFF. Supplemented by reference TRBV19 and TRBJ1-1, the full variable domain reads DGGITQSPKYLFRKEGQNVTLSCEQNLNHDAMYWYRQDPGQGLRLIYYSQIVNDFQKGDIAEGYSVSREKKESFPLTVTSAQKNPTAFYLCASSLVSEAFFGQGTRLTVV.

This chain joins TRBV7-9 and TRBJ1-2, with 8 bases lining up with TRBD1. V was clipped by 5 bases and J by 4 bases; unmatched bases: 9. From germline, CDR1 is SEHNR and CDR2 FQNEAQ (reference sequence). This CDR3 spans 15 amino acids. CDR3 coding DNA: TGTGCCAGCAGCGGGGACAGGTTTCGGCTCTATGGCTACACCTTC. Protein: CASSGDRFRLYGYTF.

The chain couples TRBV6-5 to TRBJ2-3, with D uncertain. The CDR3 contains 15 residues. Germline V gene lookup returns CDR1 MNHEY and CDR2 SVGAGI. Trimming cost V 2 bases and J 4 bases, with 13 bases left between them. CDR3 loop: CASSYTTLRADTQYF. The CDR3 DNA sequence: TGTGCCAGCAGTTACACCACACTACGGGCAGATACGCAGTATTTT.

The chain employs TRBV6-2 or TRBV6-3 and TRBJ2-7; possibly TRBD2 for D (6 bases). The CDR3 covers 15 residues. V was clipped by 6 bases and J by 0 bases, with 15 bases between them. Germline V gives CDR1 MNHEY, CDR2 SVGEGT. The CDR3 protein is CASSRSGSSSYEQYF. Written as DNA, the CDR3 is TGTGCCAGCAGCCGTAGCGGAAGTAGCTCCTACGAGCAGTACTTC.

The V call is TRBV4-1, the J call TRBJ2-3, with 9 bases matching TRBD2. Germline CDR1 is MGHRA and CDR2 is YSYEKL. The V gene end was trimmed by 4 bases and the J gene end by 1 base; junction bases not matched to a gene: 6. The CDR3 loop spans 16 amino acids. CDR3 coding DNA: TGCGCCAGCAGCCGGCCTAGCGGGATCCGCACAGATACGCAGTATTTT. Translating it yields CASSRPSGIRTDTQYF.

The V gene is TRBV19, the J gene TRBJ2-7; 7 bases line up with TRBD1. Trimming took 6 bases from V and 0 from J; bases not matched to a gene: 11. The CDR3 spans 16 residues. CDR1 LNHDA and CDR2 SQIVND come from the germline V gene (reference sequence). CDR3 nucleotides: TGTGCCAGTAGCCCCGGACCGGGACAGAACTCCTACGAGCAGTACTTC. Translated: CASSPGPGQNSYEQYF.

This chain uses TRBV6-6 with TRBJ2-5; no clear D. CDR3 length equals 14 residues. Deletions cut 2 bases from V and 0 bases from J, with 7 bases between. The germline V gene encodes CDR1 MNHNY and CDR2 SVGAGI (reference sequence). The CDR3 here is CASSYGQNQETQYF. CDR3 bases: TGTGCCAGCAGTTACGGGCAGAACCAAGAGACCCAGTACTTC.

CDR3: CASSTSGSRTYEQYF. The CDR3 bases are TGTGCCAGCAGCACTAGCGGGAGCAGAACCTACGAGCAGTACTTC. The rearrangement links TRBV6-6 to TRBJ2-7; 11 positions agree with TRBD2. CDR1 and CDR2 (germline): MNHNY, SVGAGI (reference sequence). This CDR3 is built from 15 residues. V shed 6 bases, J shed 2 bases, and the junction held 6 bases outside the gene matches.

The CDR3 here is CASRGGIGQPQHF. As DNA, the CDR3 is TGTGCCAGCAGAGGGGGCATCGGTCAGCCCCAGCATTTT. The J gene is TRBJ1-5, the V gene TRBV6-5; 7 nucleotides agree with TRBD1. The CDR3 covers 13 residues. CDR1 is MNHEY, CDR2 SVGAGI, per germline. After removal of 6 bases from V and 6 bases from J, the junction contained 5 bases not matched to a gene.

The chain is built from TRBV7-9 and TRBJ1-2, with 7 bases lining up with TRBD1. CDR1 and CDR2 from the germline V gene are SEHNR and FQNEAQ (reference sequence). The CDR3 totals 13 residues. With V trimmed by 2 bases and J by 8 bases, 5 bases remained unmatched. The CDR3 DNA is TGTGCCAGCAGCTTATCCCGGACAGGCGGCTACACCTTC. Translation gives CASSLSRTGGYTF.

The genes are TRBV7-9 and TRBJ1-6, with 9 bases that match TRBD1. Per germline, CDR1 SEHNR and CDR2 FQNEAQ (reference sequence). The J segment lost 9 bases and the V segment lost 5 bases, leaving 8 bases of the junction unmatched. The CDR3 extends over 15 amino acids. Here the CDR3 reads CASSVGQGLTSPLHF. The CDR3 DNA follows: TGTGCCAGCAGCGTCGGACAGGGGTTGACTTCACCCCTCCACTTT.

The genes are TRBV11-1 and TRBJ2-5; maybe TRBD1 (6 bases). The CDR3 loop spans 16 amino acids. Trimming shortened V by 1 base and J by 2 bases, and 14 bases separated the two germline ends. Germline V gives CDR1 SGHAT, CDR2 FQDESV (reference sequence). The CDR3 DNA reads as TGTGCCAGCAGCTTAGACGAGTCAGGGGCGCAAGAGACCCAGTACTTC. Translation: CASSLDESGAQETQYF.

This clone appeared a single time. V is TRBV6-5 and J is TRBJ1-1; the match to TRBD1 covers 7 bases. Looked up from germline, CDR1 is MNHEY and CDR2 is SVGAGI. The CDR3 runs to 13 residues. V lost 2 bases and J lost 7; bases outside the gene matches: 4. CDR3 residues: CASSYETGSEAFF. For the CDR3, the DNA is TGTGCCAGCAGTTACGAGACAGGGAGTGAAGCTTTCTTT.

This clone appeared a single time. The chain recombines TRBV6-4 with TRBJ1-2, with D maybe TRBD1 (5 bases). V lost 10 bases to trimming and J lost 5 bases, with 14 bases between them. The CDR3 extends over 12 amino acids. Per germline, CDR1 MRHNA and CDR2 SNTAGT. The CDR3 DNA reads as TGTGCCACCTTCGCAGCAGGGTATGGCTACACCTTC. It specifies CATFAAGYGYTF.

The chain carries TRBV24-1 and TRBJ1-2; 9 bases agree with TRBD1. Germline CDR1 reads KGHDR; CDR2 reads SFDVKD. V lost 9 bases and J lost 7; bases outside the gene matches: 5. This CDR3 region has 12 residues. The CDR3 spells CATGPGQGGYTF. In nucleotides, the CDR3 is TGTGCCACCGGGCCGGGACAGGGTGGCTACACCTTC.

The J gene is TRBJ2-7, the V gene TRBV2; possibly TRBD2 for D (5 bases). Trimming took off 8 bases at V and 1 base at J, with 12 bases between the two ends. Germline loops: CDR1 SNHLY, CDR2 FYNNEI. The CDR3 extends over 13 amino acids. The CDR3 DNA reads as TGTGCCAGCGTCAGCGGAAGTTCCTACGAGCAGTACTTC. Translating it yields CASVSGSSYEQYF.

The chain links TRBV9 to TRBJ2-2, with D tentatively TRBD2 (6 bases). V shed 2 bases and J shed 3 bases, with 14 bases lying between them. The CDR3 is 16 amino acids. Germline V gene data show CDR1 as SGDLS and CDR2 as YYNGEE. The DNA for the CDR3 is TGTGCCAGCAGCGTTTCCTCCGGGAGCCACACCGGGGAGCTGTTTTTT. This codes for CASSVSSGSHTGELFF. The whole variable domain, filled in from reference TRBV9 and TRBJ2-2, reads DSGVTQTPKHLITATGQRVTLRCSPRSGDLSVYWYQQSLDQGLQFLIQYYNGEERAKGNILERFSAQQFPDLHSELNLSSLELGDSALYFCASSVSSGSHTGELFFGEGSRLTVL.

The V and J genes are TRBV5-1 and TRBJ2-5; possible D gene TRBD1, 6 bases. The CDR3 spans 13 residues. With 4 bases removed from V and 3 bases from J, the gap between germline ends came to 10 bases. In germline, CDR1 is SGHRS, CDR2 YFSETQ. The CDR3 protein is CASSKDSEETQYF. In DNA form, the CDR3 reads TGCGCCAGCAGCAAGGACAGCGAAGAGACCCAGTACTTC.

Here the CDR3 DNA reads TGTGCCAGCAGTCCCAGCAGGGTCGGCAATTCACCCCTCCACTTT. Translating gives CASSPSRVGNSPLHF. The chain is built from TRBV27 and TRBJ1-6; a possible D gene is TRBD1 (5 bases). This CDR3 comprises 15 residues. The germline V and J ends were trimmed by 5 bases and 7 bases, with 15 bases remaining between them. From germline, CDR1 is MNHEY and CDR2 SMNVEV (reference sequence).

The chain has TRBV19 and TRBJ2-2, with TRBD2 matching 9 bases. Looked up from germline, CDR1 is LNHDA and CDR2 is SQIVND (reference sequence). This CDR3 has 15 amino acids. Losses at the gene ends were 9 bases for V and 6 bases for J; bases not matched to a gene: 11. The CDR3 loop reads CASKNSGRFAGELFF. The CDR3 nucleotides read TGTGCCAGCAAAAATAGCGGGAGATTTGCCGGGGAGCTGTTTTTT.

The V gene is TRBV27, the J gene TRBJ2-7; 11 nucleotides line up with TRBD1. The CDR3 sequence is 17 residues long. The germline V gene has CDR1 MNHEY and CDR2 SMNVEV (reference sequence). The junction had 10 bases not matched to a gene; V was cut back by 3 bases and J by 3 bases. This chain's CDR3 is CASSLFPPGTGGYEQYF. CDR3 nucleotides: TGTGCCAGCAGTTTGTTTCCCCCCGGGACAGGGGGCTACGAGCAGTACTTC.

Here the CDR3 reads CASSDVAGLGQETQYF. CDR3 coding DNA: TGTGCCAGCTCAGACGTAGCGGGCCTGGGCCAAGAGACCCAGTACTTC. The genes are TRBV18 and TRBJ2-5, with TRBD2 matching 7 bases. The CDR3 is made up of 16 amino acids. Germline lookup yields CDR1 KGHSH and CDR2 LQKENI. V trimming: 5 bases; J trimming: 1 base; junction bases outside the gene matches: 10.

The chain is built from TRBV29-1 and TRBJ2-7; 10 positions agree with TRBD1. J was trimmed by 2 bases and V by 3 bases; bases with no gene match: 1. CDR3 length: 13 residues. Germline CDR1 SQVTM, CDR2 ANQGSEA. The CDR3 here is CSVDGTGAYEQYF. CDR3 DNA: TGCAGCGTTGACGGGACAGGGGCCTACGAGCAGTACTTC.

This clone has only one observation. The chain has TRBV19 and TRBJ2-3, with D maybe TRBD2 (6 bases). The germline gives CDR1 LNHDA, CDR2 SQIVND (reference sequence). The length of the CDR3 is 17 residues. Trimming removed 5 bases from V and 2 bases from J, with 20 bases in between. The CDR3 is CASSEVASADYTDTQYF. The CDR3, as DNA: TGTGCCAGTAGTGAGGTGGCTAGCGCTGATTACACAGATACGCAGTATTTT.

The rearrangement links TRBV28 to TRBJ1-2; 11 nucleotides align to TRBD1. This CDR3 has 16 amino acids. Per germline, CDR1 MDHEN and CDR2 SYDVKM. The V and J ends lost 6 bases and 4 bases, in that order; junction bases with no gene match: 10. The CDR3 sequence is CASSTHWTGGGYGYTF. CDR3 nucleotide sequence: TGTGCCAGCAGCACACATTGGACAGGGGGCGGCTATGGCTACACCTTC.

The V and J genes are TRBV7-8 and TRBJ1-2, with 11 bases identical to TRBD1. Germline CDR1 SGHVS, CDR2 FQNEAQ. CDR3 size: 16 residues. After removal of 5 bases from V and 7 bases from J, the junction contained 12 bases not matched to a gene. The CDR3 reads CASSASDRGLAGGYTF. The CDR3 nucleotides are TGTGCCAGCAGCGCCTCGGACAGGGGGCTTGCCGGTGGCTACACCTTC.

The rearrangement joins TRBV30 to TRBJ2-1; D gene ambiguous. Trimming cost V 4 bases and J 0 bases, with 10 bases left between them. CDR1 GTSNPN and CDR2 SVGIG come from the germline V gene (reference sequence). CDR3 length: 14 residues. The CDR3 region has the DNA TGTGCCTGGATGGCAGATACCTCCTACAATGAGCAGTTCTTC. Encoded protein: CAWMADTSYNEQFF.

In this sample, this clone turned up a few times. The chain joins TRBV3-1 (or the pseudogene TRBV3-2) to TRBJ2-7; D is undetermined. Per germline, CDR1 LGHDT and CDR2 YNNKEL (reference sequence). Trimming removed 2 bases from V and 4 bases from J, with 6 bases in between. The CDR3 is 12 residues long. The CDR3 coding sequence is TGTGCCAGCAGCCAAAGAACTTACGAGCAGTACTTC. Translation gives CASSQRTYEQYF.